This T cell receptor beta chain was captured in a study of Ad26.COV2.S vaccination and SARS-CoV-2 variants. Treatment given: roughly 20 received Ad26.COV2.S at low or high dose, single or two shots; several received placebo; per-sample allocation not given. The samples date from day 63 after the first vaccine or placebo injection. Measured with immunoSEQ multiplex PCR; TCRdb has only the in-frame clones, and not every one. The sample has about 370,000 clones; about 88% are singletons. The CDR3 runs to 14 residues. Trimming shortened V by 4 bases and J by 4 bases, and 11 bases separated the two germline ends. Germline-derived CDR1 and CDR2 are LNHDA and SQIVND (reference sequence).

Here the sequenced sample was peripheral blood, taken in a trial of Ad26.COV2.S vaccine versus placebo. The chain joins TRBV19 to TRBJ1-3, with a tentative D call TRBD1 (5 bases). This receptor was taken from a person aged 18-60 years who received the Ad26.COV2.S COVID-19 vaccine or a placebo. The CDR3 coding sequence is TGTGCCAGTAGTACCCAGGGCTCCGGAAACACCATATATTTT. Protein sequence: CASSTQGSGNTIYF.